This T cell receptor (beta chain) is drawn from a study of monozygotic twins with cystic fibrosis. General study points: J usage was most co-twin-similar in 8 of 16 pairs, V in 13. Monozygotic CF twins shared more identical nucleotide clonotypes than unrelated patients. Clonality was generally low (median about 0.0095), higher in the most severe patients. Age, concordance and disease severity did not associate with shared CDR3 numbers.

Sequencing was performed with immunoSEQ multiplex PCR; in TCRdb, only in-frame clones are kept and a portion is missing. Of around 10,000 clones in the sample, around 97% were seen once. Points on this clone: The antigen is not known.

Trimming took off 1 base at V and 2 bases at J, with 10 bases between the two ends. From germline, CDR1 is MNHNS and CDR2 SASEGT. CDR3 length equals 15 residues. Material for sequencing was blood. The rearrangement links TRBV6-1 to TRBJ2-3; D is unclear. This clonotype originated in a boy aged 5-17 years with cystic fibrosis. CDR3 loop: CASSEEKGATDTQYF. The CDR3 DNA is TGTGCCAGCAGTGAAGAGAAAGGAGCCACAGATACGCAGTATTTT.